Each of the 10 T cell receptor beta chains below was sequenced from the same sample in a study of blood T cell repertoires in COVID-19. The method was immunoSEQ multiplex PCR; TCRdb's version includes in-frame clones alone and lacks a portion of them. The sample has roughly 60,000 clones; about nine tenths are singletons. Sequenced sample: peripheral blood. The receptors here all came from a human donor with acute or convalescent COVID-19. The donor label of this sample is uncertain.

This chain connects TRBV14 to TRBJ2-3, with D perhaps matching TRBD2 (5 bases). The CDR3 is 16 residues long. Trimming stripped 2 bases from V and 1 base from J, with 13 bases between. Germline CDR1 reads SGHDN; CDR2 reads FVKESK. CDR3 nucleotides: TGTGCCAGCAGCCAACTCCCGGGAAGGGGCACAGATACGCAGTATTTT. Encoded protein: CASSQLPGRGTDTQYF.

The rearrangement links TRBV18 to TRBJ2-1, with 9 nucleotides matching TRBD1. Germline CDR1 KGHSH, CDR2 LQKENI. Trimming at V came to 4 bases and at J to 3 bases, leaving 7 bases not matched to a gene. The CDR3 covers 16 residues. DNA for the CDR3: TGTGCCAGCTCACTCGACAGGGGGACCGGCTACAATGAGCAGTTCTTC. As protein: CASSLDRGTGYNEQFF.

CDR3 residues: CATRGAAEPQHF. Here the CDR3 DNA reads TGTGCCACCCGAGGAGCGGCGGAGCCCCAGCATTTT. The rearrangement joins TRBV24-1 to TRBJ1-5; D not certain. From germline, CDR1 is KGHDR and CDR2 SFDVKD. V dropped 9 bases and J dropped 8 bases, with 13 bases sitting between them. The CDR3 is 12 amino acids.

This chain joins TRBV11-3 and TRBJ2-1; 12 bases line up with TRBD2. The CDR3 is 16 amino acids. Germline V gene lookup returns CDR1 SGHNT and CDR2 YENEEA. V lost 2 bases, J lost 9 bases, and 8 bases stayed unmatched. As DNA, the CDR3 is TGTGCCAGCAGCTTAAGGCTAGCGGGAGGGCCGGGTGAGCAGTTCTTC. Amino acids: CASSLRLAGGPGEQFF. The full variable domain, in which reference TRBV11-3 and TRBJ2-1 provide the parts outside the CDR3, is EAGVVQSPRYKIIEKKQPVAFWCNPISGHNTLYWYLQNLGQGPELLIRYENEEAVDDSQLPKDRFSAERLKGVDSTLKIQPAELGDSAVYLCASSLRLAGGPGEQFFGPGTRLTVL.

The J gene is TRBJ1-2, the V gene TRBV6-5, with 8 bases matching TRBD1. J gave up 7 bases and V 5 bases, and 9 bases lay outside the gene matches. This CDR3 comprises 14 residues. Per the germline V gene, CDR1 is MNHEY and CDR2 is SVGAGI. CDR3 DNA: TGTGCCAGCAGTAACAGGGGGACCTTGTCTGGCTACACCTTC. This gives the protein CASSNRGTLSGYTF.

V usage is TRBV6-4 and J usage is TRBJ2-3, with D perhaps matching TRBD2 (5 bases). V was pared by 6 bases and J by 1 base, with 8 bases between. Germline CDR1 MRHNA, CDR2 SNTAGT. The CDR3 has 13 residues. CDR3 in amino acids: CASRRVGTDTQYF. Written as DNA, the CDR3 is TGTGCCAGCAGGAGGGTAGGCACAGATACGCAGTATTTT.

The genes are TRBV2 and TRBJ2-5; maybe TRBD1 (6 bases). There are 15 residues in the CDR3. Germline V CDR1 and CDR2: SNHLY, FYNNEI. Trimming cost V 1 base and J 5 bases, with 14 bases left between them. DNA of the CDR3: TGTGCCAGCAGTGAAGGGAAGCCTAGGGGGGAGACCCAGTACTTC. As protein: CASSEGKPRGETQYF.

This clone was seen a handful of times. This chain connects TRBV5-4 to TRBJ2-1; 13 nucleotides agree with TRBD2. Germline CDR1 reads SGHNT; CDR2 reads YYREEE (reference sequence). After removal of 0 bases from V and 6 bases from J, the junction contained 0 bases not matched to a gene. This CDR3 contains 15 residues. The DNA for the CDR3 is TGTGCCAGCAGCTTGGGACTAGCGGGAGGCAATGAGCAGTTCTTC. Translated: CASSLGLAGGNEQFF.

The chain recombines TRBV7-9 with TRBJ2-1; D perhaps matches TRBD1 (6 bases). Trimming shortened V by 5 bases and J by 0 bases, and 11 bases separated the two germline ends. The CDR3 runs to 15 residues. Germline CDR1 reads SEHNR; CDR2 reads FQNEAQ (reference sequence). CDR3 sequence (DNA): TGTGCCAGCAGCATTCCGGACAGCTCCTACAATGAGCAGTTCTTC. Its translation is CASSIPDSSYNEQFF. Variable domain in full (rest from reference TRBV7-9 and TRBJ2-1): DTGVSQNPRHKITKRGQNVTFRCDPISEHNRLYWYRQTLGQGPEFLTYFQNEAQLEKSRLLSDRFSAERPKGSFSTLEIQRTEQGDSAMYLCASSIPDSSYNEQFFGPGTRLTVL.

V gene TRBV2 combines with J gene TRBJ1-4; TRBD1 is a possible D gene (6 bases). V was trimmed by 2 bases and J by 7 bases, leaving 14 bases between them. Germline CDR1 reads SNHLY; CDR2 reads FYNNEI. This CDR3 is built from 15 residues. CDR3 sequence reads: CASSETMGRGEKLFF. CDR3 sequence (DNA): TGTGCCAGCAGTGAAACTATGGGCAGGGGTGAAAAACTGTTTTTT.